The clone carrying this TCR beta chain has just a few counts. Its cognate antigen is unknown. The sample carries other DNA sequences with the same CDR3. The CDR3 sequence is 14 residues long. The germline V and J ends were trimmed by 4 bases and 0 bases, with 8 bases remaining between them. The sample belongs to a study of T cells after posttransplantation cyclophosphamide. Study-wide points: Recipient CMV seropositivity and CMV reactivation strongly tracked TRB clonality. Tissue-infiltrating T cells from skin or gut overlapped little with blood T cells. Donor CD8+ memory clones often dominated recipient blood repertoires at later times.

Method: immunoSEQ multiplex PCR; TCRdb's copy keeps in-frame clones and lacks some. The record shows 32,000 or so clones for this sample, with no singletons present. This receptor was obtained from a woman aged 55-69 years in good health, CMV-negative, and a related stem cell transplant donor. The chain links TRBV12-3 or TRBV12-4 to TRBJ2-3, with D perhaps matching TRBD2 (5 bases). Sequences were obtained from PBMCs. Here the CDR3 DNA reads TGTGCCAGCAGTTCCAGCGGAAGCACAGATACGCAGTATTTT. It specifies CASSSSGSTDTQYF.